This T cell receptor (beta chain) was documented in a study of radiotherapy plus CTLA-4 blockade in lung cancer. About the study: Overall, 15% to 20% of patients showed an objective response, while about 30% attained disease control. Study-level points and caveats: Radiotherapy was combined with ipilimumab, and tumor-derived TCR clones then expanded in blood.

V trimming: 6 bases; J trimming: 0 bases; junction bases outside the gene matches: 4. The CDR3 is made up of 14 amino acids. Germline assignment: CDR1 MDHEN and CDR2 SYDVKM. Details on this clone: No antigen is known for it.

Only in-frame clones appear in the TCRdb table, and some are missing; sequencing was by immunoSEQ multiplex PCR. The table lists tens of thousands of clones, 60% to 85% of them singletons, with 3% to 5% in the top ten. The sequences come from peripheral blood, collected from a patient treated with radiotherapy plus ipilimumab. V is TRBV28 and J is TRBJ2-7, with TRBD1 matching over 8 bases. The sequence came from a human donor with non-small cell lung cancer who had a partial response to radiotherapy plus ipilimumab. Some clones in this sample may be carry-over from other donors' samples. The CDR3 spells CASRYRGSSYEQYF. CDR3 DNA: TGTGCCAGCAGATACAGGGGGAGCTCCTACGAGCAGTACTTC.